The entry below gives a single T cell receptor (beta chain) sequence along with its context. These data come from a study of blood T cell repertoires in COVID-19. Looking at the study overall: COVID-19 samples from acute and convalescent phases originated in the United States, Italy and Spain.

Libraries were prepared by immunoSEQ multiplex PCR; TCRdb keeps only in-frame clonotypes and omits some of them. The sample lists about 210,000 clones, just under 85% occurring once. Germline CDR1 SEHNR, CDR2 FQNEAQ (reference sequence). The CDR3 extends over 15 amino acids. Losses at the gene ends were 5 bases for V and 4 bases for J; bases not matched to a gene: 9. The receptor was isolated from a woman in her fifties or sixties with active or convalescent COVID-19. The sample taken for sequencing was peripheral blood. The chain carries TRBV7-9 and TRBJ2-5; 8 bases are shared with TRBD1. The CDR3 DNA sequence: TGTGCCAGCAGCGCCCGACAGGGGACCGGAGAGACCCAGTACTTC. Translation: CASSARQGTGETQYF.